This T cell receptor (beta chain) was retrieved from a study of technical replicates of blood from a handful of donors. This clone was counted a single time. V lost 1 base and J lost 5; bases outside the gene matches: 4. The CDR3 spans 15 residues. Germline V gene data show CDR1 as LGHNA and CDR2 as YSLEER. The assay was immunoSEQ multiplex PCR, and TCRdb's table has in-frame clones only and misses some. This sample has tens of thousands of clones; 85% to 95% occur once, and the top ten carry about 4.7%. The receptor was derived from a human donor in good health. Some clones in this sample may be carry-over from other donors' samples. What was sequenced was PBMCs. The J gene is TRBJ2-3, the V gene TRBV4-3; TRBD2 matches 9 bases. CDR3 region: CASSQVAGGKDTQYF. Here the CDR3 DNA reads TGCGCCAGCAGCCAAGTTGCGGGGGGGAAAGATACGCAGTATTTT.